This T cell receptor (beta chain) was sequenced for a study of regulatory T cells in long-lasting Graves disease. CDR3-region Arm-PCR and iRepertoire HTBI primers produced the TCR beta libraries. Each CDR3 protein gets one entry after TCRdb re-called the multiplex PCR reads with MiXCR. Here the sample spans about 620,000 distinct CDR3 sequences, roughly 15% being singletons. Time point noted: newly diagnosed GD, antithyroid drugs for less than 3 months. Scientists built the TCR library using RNA that was extracted from PBMCs. The V gene's germline CDR1 is MDHEN and CDR2 SYDVKM. The CDR3 is made up of 12 amino acids. V lost 9 bases and J lost 3, with 12 bases in between. This clonotype occurred many times. Another study also made use of these data, one on T cells in Graves' hyperthyroidism and ophthalmopathy.

This clonotype was sampled from a woman aged 30 to 39 with Graves disease. The sequences come from peripheral blood mononuclear cells (PBMCs), collected at new diagnosis, from a patient treated with antithyroid drugs. This chain connects TRBV28 to TRBJ2-7; no definite D call. The CDR3 DNA follows: TGTGCCAGTGGTCAAACGGGCTACGAGCAGTACTTC. This gives the protein CASGQTGYEQYF.